This T cell receptor beta chain was obtained from a study of shared clonotypes between healthy human individuals. With respect to this clone: Its antigen is unidentified.

Naive CD8 populations comprised CD45RO-negative cells positively selected for CCR7, excluding terminally differentiated effector memory CD45RA+ cells. Within Nashville, Tennessee resided all donors, each a Caucasian adult. The junction had 10 bases not matched to a gene; V was cut back by 5 bases and J by 0 bases. This CDR3 is 17 amino acids long. The V gene's germline CDR1 is SGHDN and CDR2 FVKESK. Profiling relied on immunoSEQ multiplex PCR, and the TCRdb table lists in-frame clones only, not all of them. This table has hundreds of thousands of clones, 95% to 98% appearing once. Findings and limits, study-wide: The study drew on few donors, limiting represented genetic and exposure-history diversity.

This chain joins TRBV14 and TRBJ2-3; TRBD2 aligns across 8 bases. This sequence was found in a man between 25 and 39 years old in good health. Sample: naive CD8+ T cells sorted from blood. CDR3 DNA: TGTGCCAGCAGCGGGACTAGGGGACGTTCTAGCACAGATACGCAGTATTTT. Translating it yields CASSGTRGRSSTDTQYF.